This T cell receptor (beta chain) is from a study of cytomegalovirus exposure and HLA in healthy donors. Overall study findings and caveats: Three CMV-associated chains proved CMV antigen-specific in vitro. TCR beta chains numbering about 160 were designated cytomegalovirus-associated. Reported performance of the classifier showed diagnosis of cytomegalovirus status with high specificity and sensitivity.

The CDR3 length is 16 residues. Germline V lookup: CDR1 MGHRA, CDR2 YSYEKL. V was pared by 1 base and J by 8 bases, with 3 bases of the junction left unmatched. Concerning this clone: No antigen is known for it.

The PCR contained 60 Vbeta and 13 Jbeta primers. The table came from immunoSEQ multiplex PCR; TCRdb's copy has only in-frame clones and leaves some out. The sample has roughly 77,000 clones; more than 70% are singletons. These donors, healthy bone marrow donors, were studied. This chain connects TRBV4-1 to TRBJ1-6; TRBD1 aligns across 12 bases. The receptor's source is a woman aged 40 to 50 in good health and CMV-seropositive. Specimen: PBMCs. The CDR3 reads CASSQAGTGGDSPLHF. CDR3 DNA sequence: TGCGCCAGCAGCCAAGCCGGGACAGGGGGCGATTCACCCCTCCACTTT.